The rows below give T cell receptor beta chains drawn from one sample of a study of human T cells and chemical hapten exposure. In TCRdb, the RACE reads were re-called with MiXCR into one record per CDR3 protein. This sample yields fewer than 100,000 distinct CDR3 sequences, of which approximately 8.6% are seen a single time; just over 2% belongs to the top ten. The material sequenced was whole blood, taken in connection with sensitization to the hapten diphenylcyclopropenone (DPC). These receptors all come from a woman aged 40-49 years with alopecia areata. Some clones in this sample may be carry-over from other donors' samples. Both conserved end residues are part of each CDR3. D genes are given only for firm matches. Clone size is shown for a subset of rows, as once, few, many or a class of expanded clone.

few,TRBV7-3,.,TRBJ2-2,CASSFGGTGELFF,TGTGCCAGCAGCTTCGGGGGAACCGGGGAGCTGTTTTTT
few,TRBV12-3/TRBV12-4,TRBD1,TRBJ2-5,CASSRDRVQETQYF,TGTGCCAGCAGTAGAGACAGGGTTCAAGAGACCCAGTACTTC
few,TRBV21-1,.,TRBJ1-5,CASSPQDRRNQPQHF,TGTGCCAGCAGCCCTCAGGACAGGCGCAATCAGCCCCAGCATTTT
.,TRBV5-1,.,TRBJ2-3,CASRLTDYYTDTQYF,TGCGCCAGCAGGCTGACGGACTATTACACAGATACGCAGTATTTT
many,TRBV20-1,TRBD2,TRBJ2-5,CSATPGLAGETQYF,TGCAGTGCTACCCCGGGGCTAGCGGGAGAGACCCAGTACTTC
many,TRBV6-5,.,TRBJ2-7,CASSYSLAHSYEQYF,TGTGCCAGCAGTTACTCGCTAGCGCACTCCTACGAGCAGTACTTC
few,TRBV5-5,TRBD2,TRBJ2-4,CASSVRMGLAGNIQYF,TGTGCCAGCAGCGTGAGGATGGGACTAGCGGGAAACATTCAGTACTTC
few,TRBV9,.,TRBJ1-5,CASSVGPGNQPQHF,TGTGCCAGCAGCGTAGGCCCGGGTAATCAGCCCCAGCATTTT
many,TRBV12-3/TRBV12-4,.,TRBJ1-1,CASTLMGGNTEAFF,TGTGCCAGCACACTAATGGGAGGGAACACTGAAGCTTTCTTT
many,TRBV27,TRBD2,TRBJ2-5,CASSPTTSGETQYF,TGTGCCAGCAGTCCTACGACTAGCGGAGAGACCCAGTACTTC
few,TRBV10-3,.,TRBJ2-7,CAISESLARGSYEQYF,TGTGCCATCAGTGAGTCCCTAGCCCGGGGCTCCTACGAGCAGTACTTC
.,TRBV29-1,TRBD1,TRBJ2-7,CSVRGQAFYEQYF,TGCAGCGTAAGGGGACAGGCGTTTTACGAGCAGTACTTC
many,TRBV7-6,.,TRBJ2-1,CASSPQGIEQFF,TGTGCCAGCAGCCCACAGGGAATTGAGCAGTTCTTC
many,TRBV11-2,.,TRBJ1-2,CASSLVGANYGYTF,TGTGCCAGCAGCTTAGTAGGGGCTAACTATGGCTACACCTTC
.,TRBV30,TRBD2,TRBJ2-7,CAWSFLAGSEQYF,TGTGCCTGGAGTTTCCTAGCGGGATCCGAGCAGTACTTC
many,TRBV20-1,.,TRBJ1-6,CSARDGLTETSYNSPLHF,TGCAGTGCTAGAGATGGGCTTACGGAAACCTCCTATAATTCACCCCTCCACTTT
many,TRBV19,.,TRBJ2-4,CASSIPRTAGAKNIQYF,TGTGCCAGTAGTATCCCCCGTACGGCTGGAGCCAAAAACATTCAGTACTTC
few,TRBV12-3/TRBV12-4,.,TRBJ2-3,CASSSFREQYF,TGTGCCAGCAGCAGCTTTAGAGAGCAGTATTTT
many,TRBV28,TRBD2,TRBJ2-1,CASSEMVVLAGAREQFF,TGTGCCAGCAGTGAAATGGTGGTACTAGCGGGGGCGCGGGAGCAGTTCTTC
.,TRBV4-1,.,TRBJ2-7,CASSQDRRQPVGYF,TGCGCCAGCAGCCAAGATCGGAGGCAGCCGGTGGGGTACTTC
.,TRBV2,.,TRBJ1-2,CASSEVLGAYYGYTF,TGTGCCAGCAGTGAAGTCCTCGGCGCTTATTATGGCTACACCTTC
many,TRBV28,.,TRBJ2-6,CASSWTALYSGANVLTF,TGTGCCAGCAGTTGGACAGCCCTTTACTCTGGGGCCAACGTCCTGACTTTC
.,TRBV5-1,TRBD2,TRBJ2-1,CVSSSGLADYNEQFF,TGCGTCAGCAGCTCGGGACTAGCGGACTACAATGAGCAGTTCTTC
.,TRBV9,.,TRBJ2-1,CASSGSGFAEQFF,TGTGCCAGCAGCGGGTCTGGTTTCGCTGAGCAGTTCTTC
few,TRBV3-1,.,TRBJ1-2,CASTSFYGYTF,TGTGCCAGCACTTCCTTCTATGGCTACACCTTC
many,TRBV20-1,TRBD2,TRBJ2-7,CSARPPGTSGNYEQYF,TGCAGTGCTAGACCCCCTGGGACTAGCGGGAACTACGAGCAGTACTTC
few,TRBV27,TRBD1,TRBJ2-5,CASSLAFGQGGDQYF,TGTGCCAGCAGTTTGGCTTTCGGACAGGGAGGCGACCAGTACTTC
few,TRBV5-5,.,TRBJ2-1,CASSGRTVLNEQFF,TGTGCCAGCAGCGGCCGGACTGTCCTCAATGAGCAGTTCTTC
many,TRBV6-2/TRBV6-3,.,TRBJ2-3,CASSFSLGFSTQYF,TGTGCCAGCAGTTTTTCCCTAGGGTTTAGTACGCAGTATTTT
many,TRBV28,TRBD1,TRBJ2-7,CASSFGDRSNEQYF,TGTGCCAGCAGTTTTGGGGACAGGTCGAACGAGCAGTACTTC
.,TRBV6-6,TRBD2,TRBJ2-7,CASSYSSVTSGGTYEQYF,TGTGCCAGCAGTTACTCTTCTGTGACTAGCGGGGGAACATACGAGCAGTACTTC
few,TRBV18,TRBD2,TRBJ2-5,CASSPTGGRETQYF,TGTGCCAGCTCACCGACGGGGGGAAGAGAGACCCAGTACTTC
.,TRBV12-5,TRBD1,TRBJ2-6,CASGLPQPGQGGFGANVLTF,TGTGCTAGTGGTTTGCCACAACCGGGACAGGGAGGATTTGGGGCCAACGTCCTGACTTTC
many,TRBV3-1,TRBD1,TRBJ1-4,CASSRTGAEGKLFF,TGTGCCAGCAGCCGGACAGGGGCGGAAGGAAAACTGTTTTTT
many,TRBV7-3,.,TRBJ2-2,CASSPIVSGELFF,TGTGCCAGCAGCCCCATTGTGTCCGGGGAGCTGTTTTTT
.,TRBV4-2,.,TRBJ2-3,CASSQEGRGLYTDTQYF,TGTGCCAGCAGCCAAGAGGGCCGCGGATTGTACACAGATACGCAGTATTTT
.,TRBV6-2/TRBV6-3,.,TRBJ2-7,CASRPTGTGSYEQYF,TGTGCCAGCAGACCTACCGGGACCGGCTCCTACGAGCAGTACTTC
many,TRBV12-3/TRBV12-4,.,TRBJ1-2,CASSLNPGEGYTF,TGTGCCAGCAGTTTAAACCCAGGGGAGGGCTACACCTTC
few,TRBV30,TRBD2,TRBJ2-3,CAWSGTRGDTQYF,TGTGCCTGGAGTGGGACTAGAGGAGATACGCAGTATTTT
few,TRBV29-1,.,TRBJ2-1,CSVEDLGRTSSYNEQFF,TGCAGCGTTGAAGATCTAGGGCGGACCAGCTCCTACAATGAGCAGTTCTTC
.,TRBV11-2,TRBD2,TRBJ2-7,CASSFPGTSGRLSYEQYF,TGTGCCAGCAGCTTTCCCGGGACTAGCGGGAGGCTGTCCTACGAGCAGTACTTC
many,TRBV5-1,.,TRBJ2-2,CASSLAPSGPTGELFF,TGCGCCAGCAGCTTGGCCCCGAGCGGACCCACCGGGGAGCTGTTTTTT
few,TRBV20-1,TRBD2,TRBJ2-1,CSAELAFSYNEQFF,TGCAGTGCGGAACTAGCGTTCTCCTACAATGAGCAGTTCTTC
few,TRBV12-3/TRBV12-4,.,TRBJ2-1,CASRSSYNEQFF,TGTGCCAGCAGGAGCTCCTACAATGAGCAGTTCTTC
few,TRBV4-3,TRBD2,TRBJ2-3,CASSQGGLEQYF,TGCGCCAGCAGCCAAGGGGGACTAGAGCAGTATTTT
many,TRBV4-2,TRBD2,TRBJ2-7,CASSPGPVAGVYEQYF,TGTGCCAGCAGTCCAGGGCCCGTAGCGGGAGTGTACGAGCAGTACTTC
.,TRBV20-1,.,TRBJ2-1,CSARDPGRRVGNEQFF,TGCAGTGCTAGAGATCCTGGCCGGAGGGTCGGCAATGAGCAGTTCTTC
few,TRBV7-8,.,TRBJ1-1,CASSAGTANTEAFF,TGTGCCAGCAGCGCGGGGACTGCGAACACTGAAGCTTTCTTT